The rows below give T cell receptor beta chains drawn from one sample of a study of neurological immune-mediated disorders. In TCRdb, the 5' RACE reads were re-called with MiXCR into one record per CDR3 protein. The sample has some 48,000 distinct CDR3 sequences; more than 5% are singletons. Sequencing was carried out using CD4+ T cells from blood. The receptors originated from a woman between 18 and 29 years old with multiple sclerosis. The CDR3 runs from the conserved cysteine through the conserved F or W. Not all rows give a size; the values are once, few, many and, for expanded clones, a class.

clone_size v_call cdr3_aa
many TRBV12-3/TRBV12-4 CASSLWGQGNNEQFF
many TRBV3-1 CASSQDQGNTEAFF
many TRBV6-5 CASSRKPTGNTEAFF
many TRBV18 CASSPGNRYYGYTF
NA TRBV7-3 CASSRTSSAQETQYF
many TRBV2 CASSESGTQNEKLFF
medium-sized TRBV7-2 CASSLVATTGDTQYF
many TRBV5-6 CASSFQHRTLGEQFF
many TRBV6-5 CASSYGQSLDSPLHF
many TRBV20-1 CSAKTGEYGYTF
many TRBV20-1 CSAREGTEGNTIYF
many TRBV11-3 CASSPGTSGYAGELFF
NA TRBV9 CASSSQAGVYNEQFF
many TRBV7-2 CASRDNGLDNQPQHF
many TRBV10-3 CAISMPDRTNYGYTF
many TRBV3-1 CASSRHQGALDGELFF
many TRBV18 CASSPYPGLTDTQYF
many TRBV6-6 CASRPTKLAGESYNEQFF
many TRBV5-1 CASSLTGATGANVLTF
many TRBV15 CATSRDQLRLAGVPGELFF
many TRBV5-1 CASSLTSGGAHEQFF
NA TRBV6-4 CVSSVDRVGNEQFF
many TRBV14 CASSRRWEQFF
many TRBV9 CASSVLTSGGADTQYF
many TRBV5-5 CASSSDSKVEKLFF
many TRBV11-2 CASSPQQGFSGNTIYF
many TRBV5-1 CASSHGTGGGETQYF
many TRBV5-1 CASSLGQYEAFF
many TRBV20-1 CSAGDTRESTDTQYF
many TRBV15 CATSRDNRGQGANYGYTF
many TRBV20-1 CSAKRTGVNTEAFF
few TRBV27 CASSFTPVGDGYTF
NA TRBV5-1 CASSFYICSGIEPPAGYTF
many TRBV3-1 CASSLMIGGHQDSPLHF
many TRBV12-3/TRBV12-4 CASSSPGRYYGYTF
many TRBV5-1 CASSVGTGVTETQYF
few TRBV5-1 CASSLHGTVNTGELFF
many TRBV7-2 CASSSTMRGTEAFF
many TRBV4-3 CASSQEASGNTGELFF
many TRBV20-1 CSASPYPENSPLHF
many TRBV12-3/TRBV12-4 CASRLGGLQIDQPQHF
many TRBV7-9 CASSLRGRNSYNEQFF